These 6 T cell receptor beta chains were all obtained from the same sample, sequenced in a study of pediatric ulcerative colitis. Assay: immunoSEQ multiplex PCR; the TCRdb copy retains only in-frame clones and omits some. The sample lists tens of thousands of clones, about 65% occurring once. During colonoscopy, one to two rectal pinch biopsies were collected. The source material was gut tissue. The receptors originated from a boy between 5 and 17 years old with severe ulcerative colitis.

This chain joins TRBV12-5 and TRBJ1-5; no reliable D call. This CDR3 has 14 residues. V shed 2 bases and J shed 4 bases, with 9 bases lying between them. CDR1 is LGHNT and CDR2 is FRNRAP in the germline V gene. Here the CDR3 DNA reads TGTGCTAGTGGTTTGTACGGGGTGAATCAGCCCCAGCATTTT. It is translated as CASGLYGVNQPQHF.

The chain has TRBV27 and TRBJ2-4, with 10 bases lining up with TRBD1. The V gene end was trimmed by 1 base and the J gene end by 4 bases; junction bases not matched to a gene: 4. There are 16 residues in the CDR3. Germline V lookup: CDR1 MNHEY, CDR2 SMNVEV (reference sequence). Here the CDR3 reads CASSLWPGQGKNIQYF. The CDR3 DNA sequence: TGTGCCAGCAGTTTATGGCCGGGACAGGGGAAAAACATTCAGTACTTC.

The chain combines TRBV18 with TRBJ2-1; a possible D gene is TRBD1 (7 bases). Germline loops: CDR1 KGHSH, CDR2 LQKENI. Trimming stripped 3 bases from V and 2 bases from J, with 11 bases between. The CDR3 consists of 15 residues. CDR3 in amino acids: CASSPEGQTYNEQFF. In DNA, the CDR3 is TGTGCCAGCTCACCGGAGGGACAGACCTACAATGAGCAGTTCTTC.

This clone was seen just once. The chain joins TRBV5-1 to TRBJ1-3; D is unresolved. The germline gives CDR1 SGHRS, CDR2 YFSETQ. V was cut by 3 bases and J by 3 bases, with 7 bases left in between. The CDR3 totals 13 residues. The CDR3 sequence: CASSSPNGNTIYF. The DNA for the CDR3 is TGCGCCAGCAGCTCCCCTAATGGAAACACCATATATTTT.

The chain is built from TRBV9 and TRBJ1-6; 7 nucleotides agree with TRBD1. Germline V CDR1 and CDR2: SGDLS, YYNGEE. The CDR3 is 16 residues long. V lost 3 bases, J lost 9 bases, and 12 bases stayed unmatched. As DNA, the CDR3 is TGTGCCAGCAGCGGGACAGGAGGGGCCTCTCCTTCACCCCTCCACTTT. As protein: CASSGTGGASPSPLHF.

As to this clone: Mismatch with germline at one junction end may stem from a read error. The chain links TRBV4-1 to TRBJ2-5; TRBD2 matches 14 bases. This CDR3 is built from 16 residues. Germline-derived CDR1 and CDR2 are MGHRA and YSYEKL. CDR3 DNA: TGCGCCAGCAGCCCGATCCGACTAGCGGGGGGGGAGAGCCAGTACTTC. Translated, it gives CASSPIRLAGGESQYF.